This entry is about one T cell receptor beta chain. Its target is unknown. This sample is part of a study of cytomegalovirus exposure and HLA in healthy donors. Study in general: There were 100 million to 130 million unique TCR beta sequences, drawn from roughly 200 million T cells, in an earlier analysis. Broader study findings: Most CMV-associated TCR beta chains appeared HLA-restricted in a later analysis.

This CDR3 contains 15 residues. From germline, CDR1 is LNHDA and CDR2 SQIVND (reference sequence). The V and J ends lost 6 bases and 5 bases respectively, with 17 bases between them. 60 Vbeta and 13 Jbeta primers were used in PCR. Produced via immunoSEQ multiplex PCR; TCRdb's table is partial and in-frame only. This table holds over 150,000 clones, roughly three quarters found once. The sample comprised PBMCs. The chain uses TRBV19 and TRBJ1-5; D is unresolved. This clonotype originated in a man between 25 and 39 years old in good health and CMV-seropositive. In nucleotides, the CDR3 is TGTGCCAGTAGCAGAGCCCGGGGTGAGGATCAGCCCCAGCATTTT. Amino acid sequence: CASSRARGEDQPQHF.